Only one count was recorded for the clone carrying this TCR beta chain. This sample is drawn from a study of blood T cell repertoires in COVID-19. V trimming: 1 base; J trimming: 3 bases; junction bases outside the gene matches: 7. The CDR3 consists of 17 residues. Per germline, CDR1 MDHEN and CDR2 SYDVKM. Produced via immunoSEQ multiplex PCR; TCRdb's table is partial and in-frame only. The sample lists 29,000 or so clones, 80% occurring once. Source material: peripheral blood. The chain couples TRBV28 to TRBJ1-1, with TRBD1 matching 11 bases. The source of this sequence is a woman between 65 and 79 years old with acute or convalescent COVID-19. The CDR3 reads CASSLFVRDRGYTEAFF. The CDR3 DNA follows: TGTGCCAGCAGTTTATTTGTTAGGGACAGGGGGTACACTGAAGCTTTCTTT. Filled out from reference TRBV28 and TRBJ1-1, the complete variable domain reads DVKVTQSSRYLVKRTGEKVFLECVQDMDHENMFWYRQDPGLGLRLIYFSYDVKMKEKGDIPEGYSVSREKKERFSLILESASTNQTSMYLCASSLFVRDRGYTEAFFGQGTRLTVV.